This T cell receptor beta chain came from a study of PD-1 blockade in mismatch repair-deficient tumors. The ends were cut back, 3 bases at V and 3 bases at J, with 15 bases in the middle. Germline CDR1 is SNHLY and CDR2 is FYNNEI. CDR3 length: 16 amino acids. In this sample, this clone turned up once. The assay was immunoSEQ multiplex PCR, and TCRdb's table has in-frame clones only and misses some. The sample has approximately 120,000 clones, approximately 90% seen once. The material sequenced was peripheral blood, taken 44 weeks after starting pembrolizumab. This receptor was identified in an adult with mismatch repair-deficient cancer. J is TRBJ2-1 and V is TRBV2; D could derive from TRBD1 or TRBD2 (6 bases each). CDR3 amino acids: CASSDTGRGLYNEQFF. Written as DNA, the CDR3 is TGTGCCAGCAGTGATACGGGCAGGGGACTCTACAATGAGCAGTTCTTC.